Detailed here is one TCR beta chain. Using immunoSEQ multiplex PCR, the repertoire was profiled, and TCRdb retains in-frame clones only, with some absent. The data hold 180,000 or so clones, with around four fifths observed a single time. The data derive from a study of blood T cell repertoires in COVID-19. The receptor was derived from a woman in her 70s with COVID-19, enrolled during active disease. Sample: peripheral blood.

The CDR3 spells CASSWGVQPQHF. The CDR3 nucleotides read TGTGCCAGCAGCTGGGGGGTTCAGCCCCAGCATTTT. This chain links TRBV7-9 with TRBJ1-5; D may be TRBD1 (5 bases). Per germline, CDR1 SEHNR and CDR2 FQNEAQ (reference sequence). Trimming removed 4 bases from V and 6 bases from J, with 7 bases in between. The CDR3 extends over 12 amino acids.